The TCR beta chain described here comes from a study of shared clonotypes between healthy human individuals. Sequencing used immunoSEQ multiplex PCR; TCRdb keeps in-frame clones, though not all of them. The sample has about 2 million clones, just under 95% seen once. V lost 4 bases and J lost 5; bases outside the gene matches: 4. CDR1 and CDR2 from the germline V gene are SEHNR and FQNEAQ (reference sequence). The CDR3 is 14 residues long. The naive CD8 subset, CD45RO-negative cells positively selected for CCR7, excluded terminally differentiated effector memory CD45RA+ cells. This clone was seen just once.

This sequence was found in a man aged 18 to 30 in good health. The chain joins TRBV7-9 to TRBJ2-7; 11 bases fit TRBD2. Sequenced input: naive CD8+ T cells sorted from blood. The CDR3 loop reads CASSYLAGGDEQYF. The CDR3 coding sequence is TGTGCCAGCAGCTACCTAGCGGGAGGAGACGAGCAGTACTTC. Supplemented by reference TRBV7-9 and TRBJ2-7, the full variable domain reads DTGVSQNPRHKITKRGQNVTFRCDPISEHNRLYWYRQTLGQGPEFLTYFQNEAQLEKSRLLSDRFSAERPKGSFSTLEIQRTEQGDSAMYLCASSYLAGGDEQYFGPGTRLTVT.